This T cell receptor (beta chain) emerged from a study of shared clonotypes between healthy human individuals. V shed 2 bases and J shed 3 bases, with 11 bases lying between them. This CDR3 is 14 amino acids long. Looked up from germline, CDR1 is SGDLS and CDR2 is YYNGEE. This clone was observed once. This table comes from immunoSEQ multiplex PCR, and its TCRdb copy is limited to in-frame clones, with some not included. The sample shows around 990,000 clones, about 72% of them seen only once. A split of CD4+ cells into CD45RA+ naive and CD45RA-negative memory subsets was performed. This TCR was sampled from a man between 18 and 35 years old in good health. Some clones in this sample may be carry-over from other donors' samples. The rearrangement joins TRBV9 to TRBJ1-2; D might be TRBD1 (6 bases). Sequencing used memory CD4+ T cells from PBMCs. As for subset: CD45RA-negative fraction. The CDR3 sequence is CASSVAGAHYGYTF. As DNA, the CDR3 is TGTGCCAGCAGCGTCGCAGGGGCCCACTATGGCTACACCTTC.